This is a list of T cell receptor beta chains from one sample in a study of CD8 T cells in Susac syndrome. One entry per CDR3 protein results from TCRdb running MiXCR on the immunoSEQ multiplex PCR reads. The sample gives about 210,000 distinct CDR3 sequences, approximately 95% of which show up once; 0.085% to 0.1% is in the top ten. The sequenced sample consisted of CD4+ T cells from PBMCs. Receptors were obtained from a human donor with multiple sclerosis. The CDR3 runs from the conserved cysteine through the conserved F or W. Fields, in order: J gene, D gene, V gene, CDR3 DNA, CDR3 protein. The D gene is left open where the match is weak.

TRBJ1-5 | - | TRBV1 | TGCACCAGCAGCCAAGAAGGCGCACTGGAGCCCCAGCATTTT | CTSSQEGALEPQHF
TRBJ1-2 | - | TRBV2 | TGTGCCAGCAACCGGGTTGGCTATGGCTACACCTTC | CASNRVGYGYTF
TRBJ2-1 | - | TRBV6-6 | TGTGCCAGCAGTTACTCGGACTCGATCGGGGAGCAGTTCTTC | CASSYSDSIGEQFF
TRBJ1-1 | - | TRBV6-5 | TGTGCCAGCACCCCACGGGGGTCCTACACTGAAGCTTTCTTT | CASTPRGSYTEAFF
TRBJ2-1 | - | TRBV3-1 | TGTGCCAGCAGCCGTAGGGAACATGAGCAGTTCTTC | CASSRREHEQFF
TRBJ2-1 | - | TRBV3-1 | TGTGCCAGCAGCCAAAGCGGCATCTACAATGAGCAGTTCTTC | CASSQSGIYNEQFF
TRBJ1-3 | - | TRBV5-1 | TGCGCCAGCAGCACCACAGGAGACTCTGGAAACACCATATATTTT | CASSTTGDSGNTIYF
TRBJ2-1 | TRBD2 | TRBV9 | TGTGCCAGCAGCGTAGGGTCAAGCGGGAGCCACAATGAGCAGTTCTTC | CASSVGSSGSHNEQFF
TRBJ2-7 | - | TRBV10-3 | TGTGCCATCAGTGAGTCGGGAGGGGGGGCGAGGTACGAGCAGTACTTC | CAISESGGGARYEQYF
TRBJ2-5 | - | TRBV30 | TGTGCCTGGAGTCTACGAGGTCAAGAGACCCAGTACTTC | CAWSLRGQETQYF
TRBJ2-5 | TRBD1 | TRBV6-5 | TGTGCCAGCAGTTACGCACAGGGGAGTGAGACCCAGTACTTC | CASSYAQGSETQYF
TRBJ2-7 | - | TRBV3-1 | TGTGCCAGCAGCCCGGTTCCCGGCGAGCAGTACTTC | CASSPVPGEQYF